Below, one T cell receptor beta chain is given with its context. Its antigen is unknown. cDNA libraries for TCR beta contained unique molecular identifiers. TCRdb re-analysed the PCR reads in MiXCR, keeping a single row per CDR3 protein. Of under 900,000 distinct CDR3 sequences listed, roughly 50% were seen once; the top ten hold under 6%. With 6 bases clipped from V and 7 bases from J, the junction kept 14 bases outside the gene matches. Germline CDR1 and CDR2: MNHNY and SVGAGI (reference sequence). The CDR3 extends over 16 amino acids. The data belong to a study of post-analysis software for immune sequencing data. Study background: Recorded subtypes: relapsing-remitting, secondary progressive, progressive-relapsing; some patients unannotated.

Study-wide findings and caveats: Significantly decreased normalized Chao1 diversity was recorded for multiple sclerosis patients relative to controls. Analysis by F measure revealed that same-batch samples clustered strongly together. About five TRBV segments were more frequent in patients than controls; TRBV5-6, TRBV5-1 and TRBV20-1 belonged to this group.

Sequencing was done on a sample of blood. V gene TRBV6-6 combines with J gene TRBJ1-2; 10 positions agree with TRBD1. This clonotype originated in a girl under 18 with multiple sclerosis. The DNA of the CDR3 is TGTGCCAGCAGCTGGGCCGAAAGGGACAGGGGAAGTGGCTACACCTTC. Amino acids: CASSWAERDRGSGYTF.